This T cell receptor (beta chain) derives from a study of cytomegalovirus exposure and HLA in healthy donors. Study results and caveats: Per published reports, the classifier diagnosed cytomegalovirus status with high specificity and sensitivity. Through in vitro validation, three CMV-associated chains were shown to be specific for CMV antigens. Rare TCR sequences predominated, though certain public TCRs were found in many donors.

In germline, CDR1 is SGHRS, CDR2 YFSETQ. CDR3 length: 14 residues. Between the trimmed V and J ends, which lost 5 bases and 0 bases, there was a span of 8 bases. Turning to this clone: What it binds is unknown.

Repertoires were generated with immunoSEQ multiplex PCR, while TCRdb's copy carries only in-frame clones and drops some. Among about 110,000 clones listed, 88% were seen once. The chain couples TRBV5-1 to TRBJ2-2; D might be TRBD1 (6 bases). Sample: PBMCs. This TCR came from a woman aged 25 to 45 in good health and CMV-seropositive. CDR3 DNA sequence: TGCGCCAGCAGGGACAGTCCGAACACCGGGGAGCTGTTTTTT. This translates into CASRDSPNTGELFF.